This T cell receptor beta chain was recorded in a study of OX40 agonist ivuxolimab in advanced cancers. Clones were read by immunoSEQ multiplex PCR, and TCRdb kept only the in-frame ones, dropping some. The profile covers 100,000 to 120,000 clones, with approximately 90% appearing a single time and roughly 0.66% taken by the ten largest. As concerns this clone: One end of the junction does not line up with germline, which may come from a read error.

Germline V gives CDR1 SSHAT, CDR2 FNYEAQ (reference sequence). The length of the CDR3 is 15 residues. Sequenced material: CD4+ or CD8+ T cells sorted from blood, taken in a trial of the OX40 agonist ivuxolimab. The sequence was collected from an adult with an advanced solid tumor such as melanoma, head and neck, liver or kidney cancer. This chain connects TRBV7-7 to TRBJ2-2, with 8 nucleotides matching TRBD2. CDR3 in amino acids: CASSPGGGRNGELFF. DNA of the CDR3: TGTGCTAGCAGCCCCGGCGGGGGGAGAAACGGGGAGCTGTTTTTT. Full variable domain (outside the CDR3, taken from reference TRBV7-7 and TRBJ2-2): GAGVSQSPRYKVTKRGQDVTLRCDPISSHATLYWYQQALGQGPEFLTYFNYEAQPDKSGLPSDRFSAERPEGSISTLTIQRTEQRDSAMYRCASSPGGGRNGELFFGEGSRLTVL.